Shown below are 23 T cell receptor beta chains from a single sample sequenced in a study of blood T cell repertoires in COVID-19. Repertoires were generated with immunoSEQ multiplex PCR, while TCRdb's copy carries only in-frame clones and drops some. This table holds 200,000 to 300,000 clones, roughly 87% found once. Sequenced input: PBMCs or T cells enriched from blood (not recorded which). These receptors were taken from a young woman with acute COVID-19.

A single count supports this clone. This rearrangement joins TRBV6-5 to TRBJ2-1, with D hard to call. The germline V gene encodes CDR1 MNHEY and CDR2 SVGAGI. The V end lost 6 bases, the J end lost 7 bases, and 16 bases lay between the germline ends. The CDR3 covers 14 residues. In DNA form, the CDR3 reads TGTGCCAGCAGCCAGCTAAGCCCCGGGAATGAGCAGTTCTTC. Amino acid sequence: CASSQLSPGNEQFF.

This rearrangement joins TRBV7-9 to TRBJ1-5; D may be TRBD1 (5 bases). The V end lost 4 bases, the J end lost 7 bases, and 14 bases lay between the germline ends. Germline CDR1 and CDR2: SEHNR and FQNEAQ (reference sequence). The CDR3 is made up of 14 amino acids. The CDR3 spells CASSSLSGDQPQHF. DNA of the CDR3: TGTGCCAGCAGCTCCCTTTCGGGGGACCAGCCCCAGCATTTT.

The V gene is TRBV6-4, the J gene TRBJ2-1; 9 positions match TRBD2. V dropped 2 bases and J dropped 4; count of bases not matched to a gene: 3. The germline CDR1 and CDR2 sequences are MRHNA and SNTAGT. CDR3 length: 15 residues. CDR3 in amino acids: CASSDAAGGYNEQFF. The CDR3 DNA is TGTGCCAGCAGTGACGCGGCGGGGGGGTACAATGAGCAGTTCTTC.

CDR3 sequence: CASSVQGTSSYNEQFF. CDR3 coding DNA: TGTGCCAGCAGCGTACAGGGGACGAGCTCCTACAATGAGCAGTTCTTC. The gene calls are TRBV9 and TRBJ2-1; maybe TRBD1 (6 bases). V was clipped by 1 base and J by 0 bases, with 11 bases between them. Per the germline V gene, CDR1 is SGDLS and CDR2 is YYNGEE. The CDR3 length is 16 residues.

The V and J genes are TRBV10-3 and TRBJ2-3, with D perhaps matching TRBD2 (5 bases). From germline, CDR1 is ENHRY and CDR2 SYGVKD. The CDR3 totals 11 residues. Trimming took 6 bases from V and 6 from J, leaving 7 bases between them. In nucleotides, the CDR3 is TGTGCCATCAGCCCGGGGGATACGCAGTATTTT. Protein: CAISPGDTQYF.

This chain uses TRBV5-1 with TRBJ1-1; 10 nucleotides align to TRBD1. Germline CDR1 is SGHRS and CDR2 is YFSETQ. The CDR3 covers 16 residues. Losses at the gene ends were 3 bases for V and 0 bases for J; bases not matched to a gene: 5. This CDR3 reads CASSWGTGDLNTEAFF. DNA for the CDR3: TGCGCCAGCAGCTGGGGGACAGGGGACTTGAACACTGAAGCTTTCTTT.

The chain couples TRBV27 to TRBJ1-4; D remains ambiguous. The CDR3 covers 15 residues. Trimming cost V 6 bases and J 4 bases, with 15 bases left between them. The germline V gene encodes CDR1 MNHEY and CDR2 SMNVEV (reference sequence). The CDR3 reads CASSLIPGVNEKLFF. The CDR3 coding sequence is TGTGCCAGCAGCCTAATACCCGGGGTTAATGAAAAACTGTTTTTT.

This chain connects TRBV18 to TRBJ1-1; 10 bases align to TRBD1. The ends lost 3 bases at V and 6 bases at J; junction bases unmatched: 7. The CDR3 is 15 amino acids. Germline CDR1 is KGHSH and CDR2 is LQKENI. CDR3 protein: CASSPGQGWAAEAFF. In DNA form, the CDR3 reads TGTGCCAGCTCACCGGGACAGGGGTGGGCGGCTGAAGCTTTCTTT.

This sequence joins TRBV7-9 and TRBJ1-1; 8 bases map to TRBD1. The ends lost 4 bases at V and 4 bases at J; junction bases unmatched: 5. Germline lookup yields CDR1 SEHNR and CDR2 FQNEAQ (reference sequence). The CDR3 has 14 residues. For the CDR3, the DNA is TGTGCCAGCAGCTCTGACAGGGGAAGCACTGAAGCTTTCTTT. Its translation: CASSSDRGSTEAFF.

V usage is TRBV19 and J usage is TRBJ1-1, with 7 bases lining up with TRBD1. Germline values: CDR1 LNHDA, CDR2 SQIVND (reference sequence). The CDR3 spans 13 residues. V shed 8 bases, J shed 0 bases, and the junction held 3 bases outside the gene matches. The CDR3 protein is CASGGQMNTEAFF. For the CDR3, the DNA is TGTGCCAGTGGGGGACAGATGAACACTGAAGCTTTCTTT.

The CDR3 sequence is CASSFGFTGELFF. CDR3 DNA sequence: TGTGCCAGCAGCTTCGGTTTCACCGGGGAGCTGTTTTTT. This chain connects TRBV7-9 to TRBJ2-2; D is unclear. V was cut by 3 bases and J by 4 bases, with 6 bases left in between. The CDR3 length is 13 residues. Germline V gene data show CDR1 as SEHNR and CDR2 as FQNEAQ (reference sequence).

The chain employs TRBV21-1 and TRBJ1-6; the table's D call, TRBD1, has no DNA check behind it. TRBV21-1 is a pseudogene segment. The CDR3 covers 17 residues. DNA for the CDR3: TGTGCCAGCAGCAAAGAGCTGGACAGGAAGAATAATTCACCCCTCCACTTT. Its translation is CASSKELDRKNNSPLHF.

The chain couples TRBV6-4 to TRBJ1-6; the D gene is possibly TRBD1 (6 bases). This CDR3 spans 13 amino acids. V gave up 6 bases and J gave up 7 bases, with 10 bases separating them. Per the germline V gene, CDR1 is MRHNA and CDR2 is SNTAGT. The CDR3 sequence is CASRPGVNSPLHF. The CDR3, as DNA: TGTGCCAGCAGACCAGGGGTGAATTCACCCCTCCACTTT.

The J gene is TRBJ1-6, the V gene TRBV6-1; 8 bases are a match to TRBD1. V shed 2 bases and J 7 bases; nucleotides not matched to a gene: 10. The CDR3 runs 17 residues. CDR1 is MNHNS and CDR2 is SASEGT in the germline V gene. The CDR3 sequence is CASSESGQGDPNSPLHF. The DNA of the CDR3 is TGTGCCAGCAGTGAATCAGGACAGGGCGATCCCAATTCACCCCTCCACTTT.

The V call is TRBV2, the J call TRBJ1-1, with D tentatively TRBD1 (6 bases). Germline V CDR1 and CDR2: SNHLY, FYNNEI. The V end lost 1 base, the J end lost 4 bases, and 13 bases lay between the germline ends. The CDR3 covers 15 residues. CDR3 residues: CASSEEEGVGTEAFF. CDR3 bases: TGTGCCAGCAGTGAAGAAGAGGGGGTGGGCACTGAAGCTTTCTTT.

Only one count was recorded for this clone. The chain recombines TRBV5-4 with TRBJ1-3; D is perhaps TRBD1 (6 bases). CDR1 and CDR2 (germline): SGHNT, YYREEE (reference sequence). Trimming shortened V by 1 base and J by 0 bases, and 17 bases separated the two germline ends. This CDR3 contains 18 residues. This CDR3 reads CASSLSSQGTRSGNTIYF. CDR3 nucleotides: TGTGCCAGCAGCTTGTCCAGCCAGGGGACCCGCTCTGGAAACACCATATATTTT.

The CDR3 DNA reads TGTGCCACCTGGGACACCTCAGATACGCAGTATTTT. This sequence encodes CATWDTSDTQYF. The chain carries TRBV15 and TRBJ2-3, with D possibly being TRBD1 (6 bases). V lost 8 bases to trimming and J lost 4 bases, with 10 bases between them. CDR1 and CDR2 from the germline V gene are LNHNV and YYDKDF (reference sequence). The CDR3 sequence is 12 residues long.

This sequence joins TRBV5-1 and TRBJ1-1; 9 bases fit TRBD1. J was trimmed by 1 base and V by 4 bases; bases with no gene match: 2. This CDR3 has 14 residues. Germline-derived CDR1 and CDR2 are SGHRS and YFSETQ. This chain's CDR3 is CASSTGQGNTEAFF. The CDR3 nucleotides read TGCGCCAGCAGCACGGGACAGGGGAACACTGAAGCTTTCTTT.

V usage is TRBV28 and J usage is TRBJ1-5, with TRBD1 identical over 10 bases. Germline V gene data show CDR1 as MDHEN and CDR2 as SYDVKM. The CDR3 is 16 residues long. Trimming took 3 bases from V and 5 from J; bases not matched to a gene: 7. CDR3: CASSFLGQGEDQPQHF. In DNA, the CDR3 is TGTGCCAGCAGTTTCTTAGGACAGGGGGAAGATCAGCCCCAGCATTTT.

This chain joins TRBV5-1 and TRBJ1-1; no clear D gene. The CDR3 consists of 14 residues. CDR1 SGHRS and CDR2 YFSETQ come from the germline V gene. V lost 6 bases to trimming and J lost 1 base, with 13 bases between them. CDR3 in DNA: TGCGCCAGCAAAGGCGGTATGGGGAACACTGAAGCTTTCTTT. It codes for CASKGGMGNTEAFF.

CDR3 loop: CASSKQGVRYGYTF. The DNA of the CDR3 is TGTGCCAGCAGCAAACAGGGGGTTCGGTATGGCTACACCTTC. V gene TRBV5-4 combines with J gene TRBJ1-2, with 8 nucleotides matching TRBD1. With 4 bases clipped from V and 5 bases from J, the junction kept 7 bases outside the gene matches. The CDR3 consists of 14 residues. The germline gives CDR1 SGHNT, CDR2 YYREEE (reference sequence).

CDR3 region: CASSQTNRAEAFF. The CDR3 nucleotides are TGTGCCAGCAGTCAGACAAACAGGGCTGAAGCTTTCTTT. The chain employs TRBV6-6 and TRBJ1-1; D is perhaps TRBD1 (6 bases). Trimming stripped 5 bases from V and 6 bases from J, with 13 bases between. The CDR3 totals 13 residues. CDR1 and CDR2 from the germline V gene are MNHNY and SVGAGI (reference sequence).

The chain carries TRBV4-1 and TRBJ1-1; D is undetermined. Trimming took 6 bases from V and 0 from J, leaving 17 bases between them. The CDR3 covers 16 residues. From germline, CDR1 is MGHRA and CDR2 YSYEKL. CDR3 bases: TGCGCCAGCAGGCGACTAATCGGGCAGCTGAACACTGAAGCTTTCTTT. This gives the protein CASRRLIGQLNTEAFF.